A selection of T cell receptor beta chains follows, all from one sample in a study of patients and donors after allogeneic stem cell transplantation. TCRdb independently ran MiXCR on the RT-PCR reads; one entry per CDR3 protein. The table records roughly 940,000 distinct CDR3 sequences, about a sixth of them present only once. Sequenced sample: blood, either unsorted or a sorted T cell fraction (not recorded which). These receptors originate from a human donor who was either an allogeneic HSCT recipient or a stem cell or donor lymphocyte infusion donor (not recorded which). It is not recorded whose cells these are; they may come from a transplant donor. The CDR3 runs from the conserved cysteine through the conserved F or W. A D gene is named only where the DNA matches it firmly. Size is stated for part of the rows, as once, few or many counts, or as a class when the clone is expanded.

D,J,size,V,DNA,CDR3
TRBD1,TRBJ1-2,few,TRBV5-5,TGTGCCAGCAGACCAATACCAGGGGGTTATGGCTACACCTTC,CASRPIPGGYGYTF
.,TRBJ2-7,few,TRBV11-3,TGTGCCAGCAGCTTGAGGGGCGGGACGGTATCGTGGCAGTACTTC,CASSLRGGTVSWQYF
.,TRBJ2-1,few,TRBV27,TGTGCCAGCAGTTTCGCGCTAACCCACAATGAGCAGTTCTTC,CASSFALTHNEQFF
TRBD1,TRBJ2-2,.,TRBV4-1,TGCGCCAGCAGCCAAGATAGACAGGGGGCAACCGGGGAGCTGTTTTTT,CASSQDRQGATGELFF
TRBD1,TRBJ1-2,few,TRBV12-3/TRBV12-4,TGTGCCAGCAGAAAGACAGGGGGCGGTAACTATGGCTACACCTTC,CASRKTGGGNYGYTF
TRBD1,TRBJ1-5,few,TRBV12-3/TRBV12-4,TGTGCCAGCAGTTCTCGACAGGGGGCACAGCATTTT,CASSSRQGAQHF
.,TRBJ2-3,many,TRBV12-3/TRBV12-4,TGTGCCAGCAGCTTAGGGACCTCTAGCACAGATACGCAGTATTTT,CASSLGTSSTDTQYF
.,TRBJ2-1,few,TRBV27,TGTGCCAGCAGTGGAACCCTTCTAGCAGGCTCCTACAATGAGCAGTTCTTC,CASSGTLLAGSYNEQFF
TRBD1,TRBJ1-1,.,TRBV18,TGTGCCAGCTCAAGACTCAGGGACAGCCTCAGGTCCACTGAAGCTTTCTTT,CASSRLRDSLRSTEAFF
TRBD1,TRBJ1-1,few,TRBV10-3,TGTGCCACCCGGGACAGGATGAACACTGAAGCTTTCTTT,CATRDRMNTEAFF
TRBD2,TRBJ2-1,.,TRBV2,TGTGCCAGCAGTGAAGGGTGGGGAGCGGGAGTCATCCCCAATGAGCAGTTCTTC,CASSEGWGAGVIPNEQFF
.,TRBJ1-6,.,TRBV15,TGTGCCACCAGCAGAGACGGGAAACAGAGGTGGAATTCACCCCTCCACTTT,CATSRDGKQRWNSPLHF
.,TRBJ1-1,many,TRBV29-1,TGCAGCGGAGGAATGGGAGGAATGAACACTGAAGCTTTCTTT,CSGGMGGMNTEAFF
.,TRBJ2-5,few,TRBV11-2,TGTGCCAGCGGCCGTTTAGGTTGGGAGACCCAGTACTTC,CASGRLGWETQYF
.,TRBJ1-3,.,TRBV7-3,TGTGCCAGCAGCTCCTCCAATGGAAACACCATATATTTT,CASSSSNGNTIYF
.,TRBJ1-5,few,TRBV6-1,TGTGCCAGCACCCTACGGGGGGGGAATCAGCCCCAGCATTTT,CASTLRGGNQPQHF
.,TRBJ1-2,many,TRBV7-2,TGTGCCAGCAGCTACAGAGGGTCGTCTTACTATGGCTACACCTTC,CASSYRGSSYYGYTF
.,TRBJ2-3,many,TRBV4-2,TGTGCCAGCAGCCAATCAAGCTACACAGATACGCAGTATTTT,CASSQSSYTDTQYF
.,TRBJ2-3,few,TRBV6-5,TGTGCCAGCAGTTACACTAGTCTCCAGAAAAGCACAGATACGCAGTATTTT,CASSYTSLQKSTDTQYF
TRBD2,TRBJ2-1,.,TRBV12-3/TRBV12-4,TGTGCCAGCAGGTCGAGGGGCCTAGCGGTTTCGTACAATGAGCAGTTCTTC,CASRSRGLAVSYNEQFF
TRBD2,TRBJ2-3,few,TRBV7-9,TGTGCCAGCAGCTTAGGGACTAGGGCGCAGTATTTT,CASSLGTRAQYF
.,TRBJ1-5,.,TRBV27,TGTGCCAGCAGTTTATCATGGTCCCCGGGGCCGGAGAATCAGCCCCAGCATTTT,CASSLSWSPGPENQPQHF
TRBD1,TRBJ1-1,once,TRBV9,TGTGCCAGCAGCGTCACGGTTAGACAGGGGGAGAACACTGAAGCTTTCTTT,CASSVTVRQGENTEAFF
.,TRBJ1-2,few,TRBV10-3,TGTGCCATCAGTGAGCGATTAACAGGGAACTATGGCTACACCTTC,CAISERLTGNYGYTF
.,TRBJ2-3,many,TRBV29-1,TGCAGCGCCACCGGTGGAGGCACAGATACGCAGTATTTT,CSATGGGTDTQYF
.,TRBJ1-1,.,TRBV5-1,TGCGCCAGCAGCTTGCTAGAACGGAACACTGAAGCTTTCTTT,CASSLLERNTEAFF
TRBD2,TRBJ2-1,.,TRBV5-6,TGTGCCAGCAGCGGAGCGCGAGCGGGGGGTTACTACAATGAGCAGTTCTTC,CASSGARAGGYYNEQFF
.,TRBJ1-1,.,TRBV25-1,TGTGCCAGCAGACTAGACAGCACGGAAGCTTTCTTT,CASRLDSTEAFF